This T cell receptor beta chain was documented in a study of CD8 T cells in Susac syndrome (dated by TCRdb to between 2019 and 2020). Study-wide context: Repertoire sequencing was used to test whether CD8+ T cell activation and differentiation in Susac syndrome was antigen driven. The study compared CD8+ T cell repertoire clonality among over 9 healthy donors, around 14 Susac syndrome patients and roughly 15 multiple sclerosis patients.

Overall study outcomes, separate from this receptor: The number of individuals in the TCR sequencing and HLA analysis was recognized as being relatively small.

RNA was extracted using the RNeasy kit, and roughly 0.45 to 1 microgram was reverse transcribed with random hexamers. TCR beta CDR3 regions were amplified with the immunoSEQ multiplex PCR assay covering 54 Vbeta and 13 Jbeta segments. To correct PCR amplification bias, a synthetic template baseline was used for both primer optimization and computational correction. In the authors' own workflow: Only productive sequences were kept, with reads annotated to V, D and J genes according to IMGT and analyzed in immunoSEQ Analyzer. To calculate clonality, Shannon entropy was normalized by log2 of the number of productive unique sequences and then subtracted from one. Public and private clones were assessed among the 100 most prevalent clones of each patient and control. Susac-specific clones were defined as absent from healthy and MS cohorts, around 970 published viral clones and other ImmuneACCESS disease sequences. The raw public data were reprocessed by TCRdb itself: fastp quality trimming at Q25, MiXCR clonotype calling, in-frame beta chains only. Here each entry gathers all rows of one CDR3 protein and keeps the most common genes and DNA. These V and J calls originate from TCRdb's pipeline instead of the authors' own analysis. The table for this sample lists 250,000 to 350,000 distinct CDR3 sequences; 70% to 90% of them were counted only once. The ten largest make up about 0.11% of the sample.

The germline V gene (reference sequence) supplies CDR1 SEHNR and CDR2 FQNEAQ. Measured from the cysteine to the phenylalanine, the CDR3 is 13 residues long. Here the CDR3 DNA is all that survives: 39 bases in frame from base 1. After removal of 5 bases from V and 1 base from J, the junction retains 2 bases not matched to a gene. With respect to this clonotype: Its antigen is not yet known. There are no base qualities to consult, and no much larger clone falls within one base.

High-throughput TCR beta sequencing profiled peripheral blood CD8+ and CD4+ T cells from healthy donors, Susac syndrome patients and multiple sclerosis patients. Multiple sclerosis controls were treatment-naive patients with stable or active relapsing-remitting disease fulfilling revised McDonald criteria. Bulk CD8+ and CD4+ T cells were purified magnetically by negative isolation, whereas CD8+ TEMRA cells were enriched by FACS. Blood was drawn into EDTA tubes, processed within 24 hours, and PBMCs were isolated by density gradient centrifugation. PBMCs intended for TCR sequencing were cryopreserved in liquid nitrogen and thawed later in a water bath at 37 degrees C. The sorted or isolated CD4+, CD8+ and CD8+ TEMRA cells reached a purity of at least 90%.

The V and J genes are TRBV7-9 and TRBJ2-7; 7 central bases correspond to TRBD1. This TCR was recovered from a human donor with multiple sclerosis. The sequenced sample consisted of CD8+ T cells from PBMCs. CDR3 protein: CASSRDSSYEQYF. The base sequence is TGTGCCAGCAGCCGGGACAGTTCCTACGAGCAGTACTTC.